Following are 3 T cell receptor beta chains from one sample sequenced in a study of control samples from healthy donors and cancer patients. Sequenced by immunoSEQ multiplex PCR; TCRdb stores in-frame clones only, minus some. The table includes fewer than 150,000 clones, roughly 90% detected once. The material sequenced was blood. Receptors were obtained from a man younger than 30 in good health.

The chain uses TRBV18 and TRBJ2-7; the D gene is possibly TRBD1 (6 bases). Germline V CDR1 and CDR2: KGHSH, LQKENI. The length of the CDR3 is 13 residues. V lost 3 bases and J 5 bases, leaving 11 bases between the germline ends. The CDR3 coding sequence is TGTGCCAGCTCACCGCCGGGACACCACGAGCAGTACTTC. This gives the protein CASSPPGHHEQYF.

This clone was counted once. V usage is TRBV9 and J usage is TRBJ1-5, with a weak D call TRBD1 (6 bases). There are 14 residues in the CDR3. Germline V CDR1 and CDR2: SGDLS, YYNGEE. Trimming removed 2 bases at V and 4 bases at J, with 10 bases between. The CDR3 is CASSVGDINQPQHF. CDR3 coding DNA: TGTGCCAGCAGCGTTGGGGACATTAATCAGCCCCAGCATTTT.

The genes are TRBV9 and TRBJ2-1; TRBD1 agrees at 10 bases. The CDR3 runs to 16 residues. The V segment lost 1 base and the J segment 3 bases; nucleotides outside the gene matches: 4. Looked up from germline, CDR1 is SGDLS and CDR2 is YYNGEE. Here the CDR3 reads CASSVIRTGGYNEQFF. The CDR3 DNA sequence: TGTGCCAGCAGCGTAATTAGGACAGGGGGCTACAATGAGCAGTTCTTC.